A selection of T cell receptor beta chains follows, all from one sample in a study of shared clonotypes between healthy human individuals. The repertoire was sequenced with immunoSEQ multiplex PCR; TCRdb's copy has only in-frame clones and lacks some. Of 400,000 to 600,000 clones listed, around 95% are singletons. Sample: naive CD4+ T cells sorted from blood. These receptor sequences come from a young woman in good health. Both conserved end residues are part of each CDR3. A D gene is named only where the DNA matches it firmly. The size entry is marked missing in some rows and otherwise reads once, few, many or a size class.

d_gene,j_gene,v_gene,abundance,len,CDR3nt,CDR3aa
.,TRBJ2-5,TRBV6-5,once,15,TGTGCCAGCAGACATTCAGGGGGAGGAAAAGAGACCCAGTACTTC,CASRHSGGGKETQYF
TRBD2,TRBJ2-3,TRBV5-1,.,14,TGCGCCAGCAGCTTGCCCGGGAGGGCAGATACGCAGTATTTT,CASSLPGRADTQYF
TRBD1,TRBJ2-7,TRBV6-5,.,14,TGTGCCAGCAGTAACAGGGGGCCCCGTTACGAGCAGTACTTC,CASSNRGPRYEQYF
.,TRBJ2-1,TRBV5-1,.,13,TGCGCCAGCAGCTTGGGTGCCTACAATGAGCAGTTCTTC,CASSLGAYNEQFF
.,TRBJ1-2,TRBV28,.,13,TGTGCCAGCAGACTTCCTGGGACGGTTGGCTACACCTTC,CASRLPGTVGYTF
TRBD1,TRBJ2-7,TRBV27,.,15,TGTGCCAGCAGTCCCGGGACAGGGAGCTCCTACGAGCAGTACTTC,CASSPGTGSSYEQYF
.,TRBJ2-5,TRBV27,.,16,TGTGCCAGCAGTTTATATAACGGAGAGACGACAGAGACCCAGTACTTC,CASSLYNGETTETQYF
.,TRBJ2-2,TRBV15,few,14,TGTGCCACCAGCAGAGTACTGAACACCGGGGAGCTGTTTTTT,CATSRVLNTGELFF
TRBD1,TRBJ2-7,TRBV5-5,.,14,TGTGCCAGCAGCTTTTACAGGGGCGGGTACGAGCAGTACTTC,CASSFYRGGYEQYF
TRBD1,TRBJ2-7,TRBV9,.,14,TGTGCCAGCAGCGTGACAGGGGTTCCCTACGAGCAGTACTTC,CASSVTGVPYEQYF
.,TRBJ2-1,TRBV29-1,.,14,TGCAGCGTTGAAGGAACTAGCTCCTACAATGAGCAGTTCTTC,CSVEGTSSYNEQFF
.,TRBJ2-1,TRBV12-5,.,13,TGTGCTAGTGGTTACCGGGAGTTCAATGAGCAGTTCTTC,CASGYREFNEQFF
.,TRBJ1-2,TRBV9,.,12,TGTGCCAGCAGCGTGCAGGGCTACGGCTACACCTTC,CASSVQGYGYTF
.,TRBJ1-1,TRBV5-1,.,14,TGCGCCAGCAGCTTGGCAAGGGCCAACACTGAAGCTTTCTTT,CASSLARANTEAFF
TRBD1,TRBJ2-7,TRBV11-2,.,13,TGTGCCAGCCTCCGGGACAGGGGGGGCGAGCAGTACTTC,CASLRDRGGEQYF
TRBD2,TRBJ2-3,TRBV2,once,15,TGTGCCAGCAGTGAAGGAGCGGGAGGGCCGGATACGCAGTATTTT,CASSEGAGGPDTQYF
.,TRBJ2-5,TRBV7-9,once,15,TGTGCCAGCAGCTTTAGGGTAGGGACCAAAGAGACCCAGTACTTC,CASSFRVGTKETQYF
TRBD1,TRBJ1-2,TRBV28,.,15,TGTGCCAGCAGCCGCCCCGGGACAGGGGGGTATGGCTACACCTTC,CASSRPGTGGYGYTF
TRBD2,TRBJ2-5,TRBV28,.,16,TGTGCCAGCAGTTCTACGCCGGGACTAGCAGGGGGGGAGCAGTACTTC,CASSSTPGLAGGEQYF
.,TRBJ1-6,TRBV10-3,.,13,TGTGCCATCGGACCCGGCCGGATTTCACCCCTCCACTTT,CAIGPGRISPLHF
TRBD2,TRBJ2-1,TRBV19,.,12,TGTGCCAGTAGTGGACTAGTGGGTGAGCAGTTCTTC,CASSGLVGEQFF
TRBD2,TRBJ2-1,TRBV18,.,16,TGTGCCAGCTCACCAGTACCGGGACTAGTGGTCTATGAGCAGTTCTTC,CASSPVPGLVVYEQFF
.,TRBJ2-7,TRBV30,.,13,TGTGCCTGGAGTGGAACCGGGACGACAACTCAGTACTTC,CAWSGTGTTTQYF
.,TRBJ2-7,TRBV5-1,.,13,TGCGCCAGCAGCCCGACAGTCTCCTACGAGCAGTACTTC,CASSPTVSYEQYF
.,TRBJ2-7,TRBV10-2,.,16,TGCGCCAGCAGTGAGTCGTATGGACAGCCCGGGTACGAGCAGTACTTC,CASSESYGQPGYEQYF
TRBD2,TRBJ2-7,TRBV28,.,15,TGTGCCAGCAGTTCCCCTGCGGGAGGGTGGTACGAGCAGTACTTC,CASSSPAGGWYEQYF
TRBD1,TRBJ1-1,TRBV5-1,.,13,TGCGCCAGCAGCATCACAGGGGACACTGAAGCTTTCTTT,CASSITGDTEAFF
.,TRBJ1-2,TRBV18,.,14,TGTGCCAGCTCACAAGACACAACGAACTATGGCTACACCTTC,CASSQDTTNYGYTF